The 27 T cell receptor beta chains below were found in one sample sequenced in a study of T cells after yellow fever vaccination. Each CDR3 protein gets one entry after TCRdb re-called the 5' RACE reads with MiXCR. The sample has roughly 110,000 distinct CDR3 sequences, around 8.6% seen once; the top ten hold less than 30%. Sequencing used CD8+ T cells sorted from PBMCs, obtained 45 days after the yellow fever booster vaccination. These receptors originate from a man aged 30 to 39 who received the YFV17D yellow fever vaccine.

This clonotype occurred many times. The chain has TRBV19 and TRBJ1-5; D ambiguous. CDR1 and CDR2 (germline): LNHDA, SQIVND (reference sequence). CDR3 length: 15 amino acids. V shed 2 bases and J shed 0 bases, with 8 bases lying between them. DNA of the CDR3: TGTGCCAGTAGTATAACCGGAGATAGCAATCAGCCCCAGCATTTT. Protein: CASSITGDSNQPQHF.

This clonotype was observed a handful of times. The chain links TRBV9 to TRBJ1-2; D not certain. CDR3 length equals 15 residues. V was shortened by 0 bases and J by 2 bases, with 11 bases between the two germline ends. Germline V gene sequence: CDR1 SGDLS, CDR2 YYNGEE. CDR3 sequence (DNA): TGTGCCAGCAGCGTAGGGGGAGGCTACAACTATGGCTACACCTTC. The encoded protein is CASSVGGGYNYGYTF.

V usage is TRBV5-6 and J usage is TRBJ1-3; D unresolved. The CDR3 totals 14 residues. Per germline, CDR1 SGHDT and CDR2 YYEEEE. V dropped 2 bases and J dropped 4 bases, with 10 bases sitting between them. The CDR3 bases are TGTGCCAGCAGCTTAGGCGTCCCCGGAAACACCATATATTTT. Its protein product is CASSLGVPGNTIYF.

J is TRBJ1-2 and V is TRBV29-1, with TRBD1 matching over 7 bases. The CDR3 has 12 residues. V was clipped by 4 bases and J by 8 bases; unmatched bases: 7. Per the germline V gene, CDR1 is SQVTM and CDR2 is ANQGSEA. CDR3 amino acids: CSVATGVRGYTF. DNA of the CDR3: TGCAGCGTTGCTACAGGGGTGAGGGGCTACACCTTC. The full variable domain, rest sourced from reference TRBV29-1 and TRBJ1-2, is SAVISQKPSRDICQRGTSLTIQCQVDSQVTMMFWYRQQPGQSLTLIATANQGSEATYESGFVIDKFPISRPNLTFSTLTVSNMSPEDSSIYLCSVATGVRGYTFGSGTRLTVV.

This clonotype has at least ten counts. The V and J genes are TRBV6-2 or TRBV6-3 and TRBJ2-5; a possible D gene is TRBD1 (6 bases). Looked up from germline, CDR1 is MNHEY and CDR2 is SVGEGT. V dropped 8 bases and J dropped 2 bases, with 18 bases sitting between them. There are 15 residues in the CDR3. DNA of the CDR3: TGTGCCAGCGCGATAACTCGGACAGAACAAGAGACCCAGTACTTC. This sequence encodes CASAITRTEQETQYF.

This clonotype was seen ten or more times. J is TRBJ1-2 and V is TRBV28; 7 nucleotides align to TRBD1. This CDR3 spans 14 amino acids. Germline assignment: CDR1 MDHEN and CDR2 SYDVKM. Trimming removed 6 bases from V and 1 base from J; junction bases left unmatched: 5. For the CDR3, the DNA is TGTGCCAGCAGCTGGGACAGATTTAACTATGGCTACACCTTC. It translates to CASSWDRFNYGYTF.

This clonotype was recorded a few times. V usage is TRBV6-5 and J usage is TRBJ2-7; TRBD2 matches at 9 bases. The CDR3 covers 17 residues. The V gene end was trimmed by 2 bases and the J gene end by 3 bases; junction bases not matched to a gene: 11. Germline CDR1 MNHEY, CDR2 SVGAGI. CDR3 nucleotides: TGTGCCAGCAGTTACGGAGCGGGAGGCCACTCAAACTACGAGCAGTACTTC. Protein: CASSYGAGGHSNYEQYF.

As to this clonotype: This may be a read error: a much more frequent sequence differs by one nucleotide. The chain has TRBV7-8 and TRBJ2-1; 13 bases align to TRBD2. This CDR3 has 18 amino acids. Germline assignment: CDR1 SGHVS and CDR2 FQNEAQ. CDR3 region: CASTLPIRTSGRLNEQFF. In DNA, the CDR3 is TGTGCCAGCACCTTACCAATTCGGACTAGCGGGAGATTAAATGAGCAGTTCTTC.

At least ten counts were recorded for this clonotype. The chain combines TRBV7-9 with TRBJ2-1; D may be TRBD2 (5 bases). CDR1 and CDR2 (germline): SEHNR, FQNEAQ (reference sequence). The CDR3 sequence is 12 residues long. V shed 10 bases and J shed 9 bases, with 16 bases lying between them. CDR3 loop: CANLGREGEQFF. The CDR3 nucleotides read TGTGCCAACTTAGGGAGAGAGGGTGAGCAGTTCTTC.

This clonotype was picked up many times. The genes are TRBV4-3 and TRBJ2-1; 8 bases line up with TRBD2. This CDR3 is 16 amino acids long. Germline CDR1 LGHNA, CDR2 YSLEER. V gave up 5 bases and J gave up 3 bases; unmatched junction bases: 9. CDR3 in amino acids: CASSAVREGLYNEQFF. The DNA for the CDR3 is TGCGCCAGCAGCGCAGTCCGGGAGGGCCTCTACAATGAGCAGTTCTTC.

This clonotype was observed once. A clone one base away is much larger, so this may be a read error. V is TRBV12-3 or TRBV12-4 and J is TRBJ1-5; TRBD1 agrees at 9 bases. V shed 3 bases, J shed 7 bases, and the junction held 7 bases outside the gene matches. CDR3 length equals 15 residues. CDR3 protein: CASSFWDRVEQPQHF. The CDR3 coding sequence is TGTGCCAGCAGTTTCTGGGACAGGGTGGAGCAGCCCCAGCATTTT.

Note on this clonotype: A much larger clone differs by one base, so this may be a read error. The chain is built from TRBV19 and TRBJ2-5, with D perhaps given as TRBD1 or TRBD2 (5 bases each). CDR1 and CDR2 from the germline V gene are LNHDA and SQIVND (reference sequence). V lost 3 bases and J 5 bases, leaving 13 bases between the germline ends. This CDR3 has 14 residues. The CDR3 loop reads CASSIGAGSETQYF. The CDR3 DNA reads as TGTGCCAGTAGTATCGGGGCTGGCAGCGAGACCCAGTACTTC.

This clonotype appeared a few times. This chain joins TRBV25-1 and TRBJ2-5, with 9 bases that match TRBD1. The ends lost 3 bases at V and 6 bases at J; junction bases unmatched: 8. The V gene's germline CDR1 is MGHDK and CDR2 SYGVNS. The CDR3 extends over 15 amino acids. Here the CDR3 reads CASSDGDRVIKTQYF. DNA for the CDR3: TGTGCCAGCAGTGATGGGGACAGGGTAATCAAGACCCAGTACTTC.

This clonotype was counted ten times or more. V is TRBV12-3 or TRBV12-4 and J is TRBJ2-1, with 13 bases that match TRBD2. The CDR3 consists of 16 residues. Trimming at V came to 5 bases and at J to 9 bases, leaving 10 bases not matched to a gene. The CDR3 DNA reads TGTGCCAGCAGTAGGGCCGGGACTAGCGGGATTTTTGAGCAGTTCTTC. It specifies CASSRAGTSGIFEQFF.

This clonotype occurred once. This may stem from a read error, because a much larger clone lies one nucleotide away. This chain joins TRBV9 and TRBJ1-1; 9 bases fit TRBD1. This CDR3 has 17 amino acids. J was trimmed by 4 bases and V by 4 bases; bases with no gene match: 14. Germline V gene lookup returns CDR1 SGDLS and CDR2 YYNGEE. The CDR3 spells CASSLNKDRGTSTEAFF. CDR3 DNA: TGTGCCAGCAGCCTTAACAAGGACAGGGGAACGTCCACTGAAGCTTTCTTT. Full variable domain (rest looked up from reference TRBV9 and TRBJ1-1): DSGVTQTPKHLITATGQRVTLRCSPRSGDLSVYWYQQSLDQGLQFLIQYYNGEERAKGNILERFSAQQFPDLHSELNLSSLELGDSALYFCASSLNKDRGTSTEAFFGQGTRLTVV.

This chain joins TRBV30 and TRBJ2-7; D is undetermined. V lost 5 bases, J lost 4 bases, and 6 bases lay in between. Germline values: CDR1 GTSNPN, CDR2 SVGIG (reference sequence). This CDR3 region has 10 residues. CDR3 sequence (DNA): TGTGCCTGGGGGGATTACGAGCAGTACTTC. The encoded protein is CAWGDYEQYF.

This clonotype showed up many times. DNA for the CDR3: TGTGCCAGCACCGATACTAGCGGGAGGCACAAACCTTATACGCAGTATTTT. Amino acids: CASTDTSGRHKPYTQYF. The chain combines TRBV27 with TRBJ2-3; 12 positions match TRBD2. The CDR3 extends over 17 amino acids. Germline V gives CDR1 MNHEY, CDR2 SMNVEV (reference sequence). V lost 7 bases and J lost 7; bases outside the gene matches: 15.

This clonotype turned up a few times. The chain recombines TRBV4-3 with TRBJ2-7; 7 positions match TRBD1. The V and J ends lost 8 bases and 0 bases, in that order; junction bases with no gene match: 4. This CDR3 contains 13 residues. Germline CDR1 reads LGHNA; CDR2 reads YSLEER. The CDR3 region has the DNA TGCGCCAGCCGAGGACAGGACTCCTACGAGCAGTACTTC. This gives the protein CASRGQDSYEQYF.

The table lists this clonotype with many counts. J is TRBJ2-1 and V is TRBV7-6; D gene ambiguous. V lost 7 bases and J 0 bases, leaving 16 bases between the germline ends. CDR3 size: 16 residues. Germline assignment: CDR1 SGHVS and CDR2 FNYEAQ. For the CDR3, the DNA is TGTGCCAGCACCCCCCCCTCCCCAGGCTCCTACAATGAGCAGTTCTTC. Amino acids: CASTPPSPGSYNEQFF.

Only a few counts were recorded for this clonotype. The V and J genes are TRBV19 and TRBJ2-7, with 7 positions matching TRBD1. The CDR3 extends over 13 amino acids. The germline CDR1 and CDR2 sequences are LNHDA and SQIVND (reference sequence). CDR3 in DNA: TGTGCCAGTACCGAGCGATGGGACAGCCTCGTACCTGTC. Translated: CASTERWDSLVPV.

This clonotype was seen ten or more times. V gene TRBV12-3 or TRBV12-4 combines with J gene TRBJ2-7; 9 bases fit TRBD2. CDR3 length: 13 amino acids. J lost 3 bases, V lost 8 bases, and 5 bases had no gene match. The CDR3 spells CASGAGGLYEQYF. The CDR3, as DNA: TGTGCCAGCGGAGCGGGGGGCCTCTACGAGCAGTACTTC.

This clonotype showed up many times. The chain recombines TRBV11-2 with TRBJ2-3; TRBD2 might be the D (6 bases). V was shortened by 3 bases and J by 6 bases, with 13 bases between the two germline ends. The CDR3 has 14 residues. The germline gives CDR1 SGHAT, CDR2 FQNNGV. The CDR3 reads CASSFGGTSDTQYF. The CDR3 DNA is TGTGCCAGCAGCTTTGGGGGGACGTCGGATACGCAGTATTTT.

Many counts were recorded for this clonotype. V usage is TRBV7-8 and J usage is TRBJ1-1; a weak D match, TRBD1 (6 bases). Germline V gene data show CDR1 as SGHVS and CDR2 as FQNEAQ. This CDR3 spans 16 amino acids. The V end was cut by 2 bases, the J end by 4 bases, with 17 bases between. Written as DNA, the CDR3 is TGTGCCAGCAGCTTATTGGCAGCAGCCAGGGGCACTGAAGCTTTCTTT. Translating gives CASSLLAAARGTEAFF.

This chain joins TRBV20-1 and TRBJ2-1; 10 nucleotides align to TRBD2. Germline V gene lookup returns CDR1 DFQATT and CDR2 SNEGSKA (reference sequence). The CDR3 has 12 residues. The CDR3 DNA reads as TGCAGCACTAGCGGGATCGGAGATGAGCAGTTCTTC. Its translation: CSTSGIGDEQFF.

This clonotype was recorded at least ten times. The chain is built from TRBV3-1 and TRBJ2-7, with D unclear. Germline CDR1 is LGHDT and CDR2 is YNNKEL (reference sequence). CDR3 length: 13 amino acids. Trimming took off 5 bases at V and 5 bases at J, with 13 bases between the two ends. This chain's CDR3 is CASSKQAGNEQYF. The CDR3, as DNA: TGTGCCAGCAGCAAGCAGGCAGGTAACGAGCAGTACTTC.

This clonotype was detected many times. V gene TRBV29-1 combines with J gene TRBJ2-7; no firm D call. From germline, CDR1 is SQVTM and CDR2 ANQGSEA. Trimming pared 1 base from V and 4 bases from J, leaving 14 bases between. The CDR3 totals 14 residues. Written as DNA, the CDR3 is TGCAGCGTTGAAGTAGGGCAGCTGGGGTACGAGCAGTACTTC. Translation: CSVEVGQLGYEQYF.

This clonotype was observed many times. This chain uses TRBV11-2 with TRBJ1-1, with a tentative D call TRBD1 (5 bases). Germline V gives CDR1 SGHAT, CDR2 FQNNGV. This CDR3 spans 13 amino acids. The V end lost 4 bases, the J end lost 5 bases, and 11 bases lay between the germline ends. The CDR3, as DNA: TGTGCCAGCAGCTACCAAGGGGTGACTGAAGCTTTCTTT. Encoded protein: CASSYQGVTEAFF.